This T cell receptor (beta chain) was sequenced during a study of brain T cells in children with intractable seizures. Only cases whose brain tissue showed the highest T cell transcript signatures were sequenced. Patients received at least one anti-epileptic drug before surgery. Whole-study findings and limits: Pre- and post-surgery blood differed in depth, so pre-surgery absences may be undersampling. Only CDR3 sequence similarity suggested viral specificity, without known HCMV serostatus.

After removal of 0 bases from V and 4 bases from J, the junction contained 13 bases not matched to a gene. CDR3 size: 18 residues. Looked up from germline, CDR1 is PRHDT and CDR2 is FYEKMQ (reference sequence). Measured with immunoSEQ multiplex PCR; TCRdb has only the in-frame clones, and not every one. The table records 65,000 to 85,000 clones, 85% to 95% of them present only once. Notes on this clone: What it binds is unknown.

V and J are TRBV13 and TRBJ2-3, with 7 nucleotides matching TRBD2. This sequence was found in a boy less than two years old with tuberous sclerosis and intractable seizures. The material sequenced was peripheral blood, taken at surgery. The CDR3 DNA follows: TGTGCCAGCAGCTTAGGCACCGACTTAGGACTAGTCGCAGATACGCAGTATTTT. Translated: CASSLGTDLGLVADTQYF.